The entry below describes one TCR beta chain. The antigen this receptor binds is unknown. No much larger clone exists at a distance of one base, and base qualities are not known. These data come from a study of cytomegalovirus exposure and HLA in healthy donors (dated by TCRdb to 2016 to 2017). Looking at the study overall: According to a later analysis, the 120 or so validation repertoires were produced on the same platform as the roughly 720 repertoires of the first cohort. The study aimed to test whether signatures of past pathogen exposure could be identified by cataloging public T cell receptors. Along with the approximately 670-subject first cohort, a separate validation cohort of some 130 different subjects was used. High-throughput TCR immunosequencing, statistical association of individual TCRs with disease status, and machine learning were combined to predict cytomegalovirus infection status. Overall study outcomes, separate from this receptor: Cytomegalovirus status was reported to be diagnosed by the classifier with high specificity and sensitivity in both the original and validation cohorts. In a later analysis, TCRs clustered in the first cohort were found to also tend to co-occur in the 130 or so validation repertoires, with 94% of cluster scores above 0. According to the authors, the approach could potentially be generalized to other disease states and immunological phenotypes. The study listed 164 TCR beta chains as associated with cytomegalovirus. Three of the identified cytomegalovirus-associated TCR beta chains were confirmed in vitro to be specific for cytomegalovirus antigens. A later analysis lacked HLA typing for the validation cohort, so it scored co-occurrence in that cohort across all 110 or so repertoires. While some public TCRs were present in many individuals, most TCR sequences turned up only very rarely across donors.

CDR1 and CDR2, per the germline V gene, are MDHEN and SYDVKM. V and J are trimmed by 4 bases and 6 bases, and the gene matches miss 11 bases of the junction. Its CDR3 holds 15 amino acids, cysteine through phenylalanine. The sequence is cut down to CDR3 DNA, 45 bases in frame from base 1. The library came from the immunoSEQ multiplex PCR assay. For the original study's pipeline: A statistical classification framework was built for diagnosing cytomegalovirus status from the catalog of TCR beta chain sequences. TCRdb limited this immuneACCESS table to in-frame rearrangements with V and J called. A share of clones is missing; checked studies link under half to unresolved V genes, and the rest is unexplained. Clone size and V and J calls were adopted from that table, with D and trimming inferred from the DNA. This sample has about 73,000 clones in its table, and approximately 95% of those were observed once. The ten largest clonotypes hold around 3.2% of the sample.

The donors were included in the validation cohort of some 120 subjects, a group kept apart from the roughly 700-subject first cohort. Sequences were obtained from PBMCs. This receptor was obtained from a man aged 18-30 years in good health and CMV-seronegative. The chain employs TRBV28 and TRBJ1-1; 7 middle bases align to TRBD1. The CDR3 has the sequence CASSSPSRTGPEAFF. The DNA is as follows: TGTGCCAGCAGTTCACCGTCCCGGACAGGACCTGAAGCTTTCTTT.